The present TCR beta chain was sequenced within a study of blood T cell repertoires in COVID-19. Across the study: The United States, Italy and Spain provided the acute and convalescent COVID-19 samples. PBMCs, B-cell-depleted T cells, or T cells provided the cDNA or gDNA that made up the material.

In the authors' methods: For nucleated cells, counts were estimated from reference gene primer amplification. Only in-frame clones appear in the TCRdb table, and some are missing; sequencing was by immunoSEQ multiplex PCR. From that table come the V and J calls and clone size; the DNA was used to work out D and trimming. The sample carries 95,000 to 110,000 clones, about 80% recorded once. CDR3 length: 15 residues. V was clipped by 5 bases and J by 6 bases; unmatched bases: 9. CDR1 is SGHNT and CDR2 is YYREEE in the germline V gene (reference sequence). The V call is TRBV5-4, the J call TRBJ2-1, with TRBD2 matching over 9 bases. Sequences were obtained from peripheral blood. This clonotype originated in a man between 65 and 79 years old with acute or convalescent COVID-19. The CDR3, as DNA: TGTGCCAGCAGACCCCCAGCGGGGGGCCCCAATGAGCAGTTCTTC. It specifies CASRPPAGGPNEQFF.